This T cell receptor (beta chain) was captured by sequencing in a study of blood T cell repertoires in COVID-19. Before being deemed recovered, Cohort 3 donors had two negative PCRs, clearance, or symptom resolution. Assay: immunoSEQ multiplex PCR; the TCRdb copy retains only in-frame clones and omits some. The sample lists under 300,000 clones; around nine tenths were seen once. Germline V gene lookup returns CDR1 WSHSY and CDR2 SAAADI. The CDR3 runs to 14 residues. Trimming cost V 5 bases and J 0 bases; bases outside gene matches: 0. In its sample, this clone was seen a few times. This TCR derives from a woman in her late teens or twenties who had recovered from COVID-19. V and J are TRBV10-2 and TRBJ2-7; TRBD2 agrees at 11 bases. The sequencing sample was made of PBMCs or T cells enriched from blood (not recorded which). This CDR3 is CASSTSGSSYEQYF. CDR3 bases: TGCGCCAGCAGTACTAGCGGGAGCTCCTACGAGCAGTACTTC.